What follows are 16 T cell receptor beta chains derived from one specimen sequenced in a study of blood T cells in healthy people across ages. Combining a sample-barcoded 5' primer with a J-beta primer mix, a second PCR ran for 7 to 11 cycles. MiXCR was run by TCRdb on the 5' RACE reads, yielding one entry per CDR3 protein. Of over 700,000 distinct CDR3 sequences in the sample, approximately 25% were seen once. This sample also appeared in a second study, on T cells of mothers and their children.

The specimen was blood. All receptors come from a boy between 10 and 17 years old in good health.

The genes are TRBV5-1 and TRBJ2-5, with D perhaps matching TRBD1 (6 bases). The end of the DNA fits TRBJ2-7 better, so the J call may be wrong. The CDR3 is made up of 13 amino acids. The germline CDR1 and CDR2 sequences are SGHRS and YFSETQ. This chain's CDR3 is CASAQGPTYEQYF. The CDR3 DNA sequence: TGCGCCAGTGCACAGGGTCCCACCTACGAGCAGTACTTC.

The chain combines TRBV20-1 with TRBJ2-5, with D perhaps matching TRBD2 (6 bases). The J call is in doubt because the DNA end fits TRBJ2-7 better. The CDR3 is 15 residues long. Looked up from germline, CDR1 is DFQATT and CDR2 is SNEGSKA (reference sequence). The DNA for the CDR3 is TGCAGTGCTAGGGCGGGGACTCCGACCAACTACGAGCAGTACTTC. It translates to CSARAGTPTNYEQYF.

The chain is built from TRBV20-1 and TRBJ2-5; 8 bases are shared with TRBD2. The J call could be wrong; TRBJ2-1 is a better fit for the DNA end. This CDR3 has 15 amino acids. Germline CDR1 and CDR2: DFQATT and SNEGSKA (reference sequence). The CDR3, as DNA: TGCAGTGCTAGAGATATCCGGACTAGCAACGATGAGCAGTTCTTC. As protein: CSARDIRTSNDEQFF.

The chain is built from TRBV6-6 and TRBJ2-5; 8 bases fit TRBD2. V shed 0 bases, J shed 0 bases, and the junction held 3 bases outside the gene matches. The CDR3 is made up of 16 amino acids. In germline, CDR1 is MNHNY, CDR2 SVGAGI (reference sequence). CDR3 loop: CASSYSLAGNQETQYF. The CDR3 bases are TGTGCCAGCAGTTACTCTCTAGCGGGCAACCAAGAGACCCAGTACTTC.

The genes are TRBV7-9 and TRBJ1-2; D remains unclear. CDR3 length equals 14 residues. Trimming pared 2 bases from V and 3 bases from J, leaving 10 bases between. Germline CDR1 SEHNR, CDR2 FQNEAQ (reference sequence). The CDR3 loop reads CASSLIRADYGYTF. The CDR3 bases are TGTGCCAGCAGCTTAATTAGGGCGGACTATGGCTACACCTTC. Looking up the rest from reference TRBV7-9 and TRBJ1-2 gives the full variable domain: DTGVSQNPRHKITKRGQNVTFRCDPISEHNRLYWYRQTLGQGPEFLTYFQNEAQLEKSRLLSDRFSAERPKGSFSTLEIQRTEQGDSAMYLCASSLIRADYGYTFGSGTRLTVV.

The V call is TRBV29-1, the J call TRBJ1-1; D gene ambiguous. In germline, CDR1 is SQVTM, CDR2 ANQGSEA. The CDR3 runs to 12 residues. V shed 1 base and J shed 2 bases, with 5 bases lying between them. The CDR3 DNA is TGCAGCGTTGAAGTGGAAAACACTGAAGCTTTCTTT. Protein sequence: CSVEVENTEAFF.

J is TRBJ2-7 and V is TRBV9, with 12 positions matching TRBD2. The CDR3 length is 15 residues. Unmatched junction bases numbered 7, after V lost 4 bases and J lost 5 bases. Germline values: CDR1 SGDLS, CDR2 YYNGEE. The CDR3 nucleotides read TGTGCCAGCAGCCCCCGACTAGCGGGAGTTAACGAGCAGTACTTC. Amino acids: CASSPRLAGVNEQYF.

The chain uses TRBV11-2 and TRBJ1-2; weak D call: TRBD1 (5 bases). V dropped 5 bases and J dropped 0 bases, with 10 bases sitting between them. Germline lookup yields CDR1 SGHAT and CDR2 FQNNGV. This CDR3 contains 14 residues. The CDR3 region is CASSPQVTNYGYTF. For the CDR3, the DNA is TGTGCCAGCAGCCCACAGGTGACTAACTATGGCTACACCTTC.

This clonotype was seen only a few times. V usage is TRBV4-1 and J usage is TRBJ2-1, with 9 bases that match TRBD1. V shed 0 bases and J 7 bases; nucleotides not matched to a gene: 7. In germline, CDR1 is MGHRA, CDR2 YSYEKL. This CDR3 is built from 16 residues. CDR3 sequence (DNA): TGCGCCAGCAGCCAAGATGGGACAGGGCTATGGAATGAGCAGTTCTTC. This codes for CASSQDGTGLWNEQFF.

This chain connects TRBV5-1 to TRBJ2-7, with D perhaps matching TRBD1 (6 bases). Germline V gives CDR1 SGHRS, CDR2 YFSETQ. This CDR3 has 14 residues. Between the trimmed V and J ends, which lost 2 bases and 5 bases, there was a span of 14 bases. The CDR3 loop reads CASSLTGYGHEQYF. The CDR3 bases are TGCGCCAGCAGCTTAACAGGGTACGGGCACGAGCAGTACTTC. The whole variable domain, filled in from reference TRBV5-1 and TRBJ2-7, reads KAGVTQTPRYLIKTRGQQVTLSCSPISGHRSVSWYQQTPGQGLQFLFEYFSETQRNKGNFPGRFSGRQFSNSRSEMNVSTLELGDSALYLCASSLTGYGHEQYFGPGTRLTVT.

This clonotype was observed a few times. The chain couples TRBV25-1 to TRBJ2-3; no clear D. The ends were cut back, 2 bases at V and 0 bases at J, with 18 bases in the middle. This CDR3 is 18 amino acids long. Per germline, CDR1 MGHDK and CDR2 SYGVNS. As DNA, the CDR3 is TGTGCCAGCAGTGAAAGTGCGAGGACGGATCCTAGCACAGATACGCAGTATTTT. Translating gives CASSESARTDPSTDTQYF.

The rearrangement uses TRBV10-3 and TRBJ1-1; the match to TRBD1 covers 7 bases. Germline V lookup: CDR1 ENHRY, CDR2 SYGVKD. The CDR3 extends over 15 amino acids. V was clipped by 10 bases and J by 0 bases; unmatched bases: 11. The CDR3 nucleotides are TGTGCCACCCAGGCTAGGGACAGCTTGAACACTGAAGCTTTCTTT. It translates to CATQARDSLNTEAFF.

There are a few counts of this clonotype. The rearrangement joins TRBV4-1 to TRBJ2-5, with D hard to call. The CDR3 is 13 residues long. The germline CDR1 and CDR2 sequences are MGHRA and YSYEKL. With 0 bases removed from V and 5 bases from J, the gap between germline ends came to 7 bases. CDR3 nucleotide sequence: TGCGCCAGCAGCCAAGATTATTTGGAGACCCAGTACTTC. Its translation: CASSQDYLETQYF.

This clonotype was recorded a few times. This sequence joins TRBV29-1 and TRBJ2-1; D possibly matches TRBD1 or TRBD2 (6 bases each). V dropped 6 bases and J dropped 6 bases, with 18 bases sitting between them. CDR3 length: 14 residues. Germline V CDR1 and CDR2: SQVTM, ANQGSEA. The CDR3 DNA reads as TGCAGCGTACTCGCGGGACACCGAACCAATGAGCAGTTCTTC. This codes for CSVLAGHRTNEQFF.

The gene calls are TRBV2 and TRBJ2-1; 9 bases line up with TRBD2. Looked up from germline, CDR1 is SNHLY and CDR2 is FYNNEI. J lost 5 bases, V lost 10 bases, and 9 bases had no gene match. The CDR3 is made up of 14 amino acids. As DNA, the CDR3 is TGTGCCACTCTTATGGCTAGCGGGGACAATGAGCAGTTCTTC. Translating it yields CATLMASGDNEQFF.

This clonotype was observed a few times. The rearrangement joins TRBV2 to TRBJ1-1; 8 bases are shared with TRBD1. The CDR3 extends over 15 amino acids. V lost 6 bases, J lost 1 base, and 7 bases stayed unmatched. The germline gives CDR1 SNHLY, CDR2 FYNNEI. As DNA, the CDR3 is TGTGCCAGCAGAGAAATTACAGGGGGGAACACTGAAGCTTTCTTT. This sequence encodes CASREITGGNTEAFF.